The clone carrying this TCR beta chain was detected only once. What it binds is unknown. The data originate from a study of T cell repertoires in cytomegalovirus infection. TCRdb used MiXCR to reprocess the reads, holding one entry per CDR3 protein. The sample lists about 25,000 distinct CDR3 sequences; 20% to 25% were seen once. Whole-study results and caveats: CMV-specific TCR beta clonotypes restricted by HLA-C were the ones dominating the ex vivo response.

The sequence derives from a human donor in good health (CMV status not recorded). Some clones in this sample may be carry-over from other donors' samples. The input for sequencing was CD8+ T cells from cultured PBMCs, taken from culture after CMV antigen stimulation.

CDR3 in amino acids: CASSPRDRANTGELFF. The CDR3 coding sequence is TGTGCCAGCAGCCCACGGGACAGGGCGAACACCGGGGAGCTGTTTTTT. The J gene is TRBJ2-2, the V gene TRBV7-9, with 9 positions matching TRBD1. After removal of 5 bases from V and 0 bases from J, the junction contained 4 bases not matched to a gene. The germline V gene encodes CDR1 SEHNR and CDR2 FQNEAQ (reference sequence). This CDR3 region has 16 residues.